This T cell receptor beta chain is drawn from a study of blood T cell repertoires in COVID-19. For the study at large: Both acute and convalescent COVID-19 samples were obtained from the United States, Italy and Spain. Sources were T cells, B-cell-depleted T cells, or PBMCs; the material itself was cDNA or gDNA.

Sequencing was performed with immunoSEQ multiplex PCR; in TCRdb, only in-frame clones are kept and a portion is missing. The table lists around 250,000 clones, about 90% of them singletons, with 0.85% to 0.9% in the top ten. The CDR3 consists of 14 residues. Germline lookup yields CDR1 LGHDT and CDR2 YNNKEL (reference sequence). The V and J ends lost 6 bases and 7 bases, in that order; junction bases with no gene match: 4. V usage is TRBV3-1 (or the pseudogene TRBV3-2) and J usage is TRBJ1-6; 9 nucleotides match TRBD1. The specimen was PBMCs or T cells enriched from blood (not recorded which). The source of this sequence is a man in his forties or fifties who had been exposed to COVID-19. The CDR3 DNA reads TGTGCCAGCAGACCGGGACAGGGAAATTCACCCCTCCACTTT. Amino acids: CASRPGQGNSPLHF.